Listed below are T cell receptor beta chains from one sample, sequenced in a study of cytomegalovirus exposure and HLA in healthy donors. Profiling relied on immunoSEQ multiplex PCR, and the TCRdb table lists in-frame clones only, not all of them. The sample table includes about 32,000 clones. Input material: PBMCs. These TCRs come from a female donor in good health and CMV-seronegative. The CDR3 runs from the conserved cysteine through the conserved F or W. The order of the fields is V gene, CDR3 protein.

V: TRBV10-1
CDR3: CASSRDNYGYTF

V: TRBV19
CDR3: CASSPFGGSYEKLFF

V: TRBV5-1
CDR3: CASSLKKTGIGDPYEQYF

V: TRBV9
CDR3: CASSATGTYYNEQFF

V: TRBV2
CDR3: CASSPPYQPQHF

V: TRBV4-3
CDR3: CASSHYTANTEAFF

V: TRBV19
CDR3: CASSIKGSDTQYF

V: TRBV9
CDR3: CASSVQGAGYEQYF

V: TRBV9
CDR3: CASSATQNTEAFF

V: TRBV4-1
CDR3: CASSQAGTSFYEQYF

V: TRBV7-3
CDR3: CASSLTVGGAGYGYTF

V: TRBV6-5
CDR3: CASRRGRGDSEQYF

V: TRBV7-9
CDR3: CASSSRLAGGPEQYF

V: TRBV18
CDR3: CASSPPGQTEAFF

V: TRBV27
CDR3: CASSFIAGGLYEQYF

V: TRBV7-2
CDR3: CASSLTREKLFF

V: TRBV7-6
CDR3: CASSLGAGRGAGNTIYF

V: TRBV5-1
CDR3: CASSFRTGESEQYF

V: TRBV11-3
CDR3: CASSSGGGQETQYF

V: TRBV7-2
CDR3: CASSPRDRGGNTEAFF

V: TRBV6-5
CDR3: CASSYSTVGGQPQHF

V: TRBV4-3
CDR3: CASSHRGGGKLFF

V: TRBV19
CDR3: CATLDRYLSNQPQHF

V: TRBV7-9
CDR3: CASSSGTGATGELFF

V: TRBV5-1
CDR3: CASSRQLNEQFF

V: TRBV9
CDR3: CASSVGLALAGELFF

V: TRBV5-1
CDR3: CASSSGQGASETQYF

V: TRBV4-2
CDR3: CASSQDRREKQPQHF

V: TRBV7-6
CDR3: CASSVGQGSYEQYF

V: TRBV7-8
CDR3: CASSFLGAGTNTEAFF

V: TRBV2
CDR3: CASSARTTNYGYTF

V: TRBV30
CDR3: CAWAGGAGINQPQHF

V: TRBV4-2
CDR3: CASSKGSSGVTDTQYF

V: TRBV4-3
CDR3: CASSQGTDPDNEQFF

V: TRBV6-1
CDR3: CASDRGWNEQFF

V: TRBV2
CDR3: CASSVSRGNTGELFF

V: TRBV27
CDR3: CASSFGRGVYEQYF

V: TRBV7-3
CDR3: CASSSWGGTDTQYF